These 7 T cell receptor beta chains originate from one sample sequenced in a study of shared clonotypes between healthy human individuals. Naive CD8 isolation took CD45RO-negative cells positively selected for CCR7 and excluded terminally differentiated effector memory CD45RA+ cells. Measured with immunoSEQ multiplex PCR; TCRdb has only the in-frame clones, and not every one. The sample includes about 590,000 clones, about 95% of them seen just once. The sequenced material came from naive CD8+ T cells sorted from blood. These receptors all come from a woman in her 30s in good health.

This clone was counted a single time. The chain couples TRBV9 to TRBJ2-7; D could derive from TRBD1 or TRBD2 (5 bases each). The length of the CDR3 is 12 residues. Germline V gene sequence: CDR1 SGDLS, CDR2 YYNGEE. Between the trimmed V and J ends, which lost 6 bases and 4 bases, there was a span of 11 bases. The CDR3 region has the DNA TGTGCCAGCAACAACGGGGCTTACGAGCAGTACTTC. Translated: CASNNGAYEQYF. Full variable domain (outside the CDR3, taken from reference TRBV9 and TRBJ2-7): DSGVTQTPKHLITATGQRVTLRCSPRSGDLSVYWYQQSLDQGLQFLIQYYNGEERAKGNILERFSAQQFPDLHSELNLSSLELGDSALYFCASNNGAYEQYFGPGTRLTVT.

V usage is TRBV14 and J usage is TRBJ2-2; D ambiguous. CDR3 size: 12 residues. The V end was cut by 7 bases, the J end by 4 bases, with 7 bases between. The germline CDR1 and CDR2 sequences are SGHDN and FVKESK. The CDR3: CASNPGTGELFF. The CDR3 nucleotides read TGTGCCAGCAATCCCGGCACCGGGGAGCTGTTTTTT.

CDR3 DNA sequence: TGCGCCAGCAGCCACCAGACAGGTCGTTTGGAATATGGCTACACCTTC. This translates into CASSHQTGRLEYGYTF. This chain joins TRBV4-1 and TRBJ1-2; TRBD1 might be the D (6 bases). CDR3 length equals 16 residues. Germline CDR1 MGHRA, CDR2 YSYEKL. V lost 3 bases to trimming and J lost 5 bases, with 19 bases between them.

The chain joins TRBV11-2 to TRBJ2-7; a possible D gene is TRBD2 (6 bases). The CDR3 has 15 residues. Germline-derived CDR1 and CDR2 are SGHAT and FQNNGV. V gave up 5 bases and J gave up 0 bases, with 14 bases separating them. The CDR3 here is CASSPRSGYSYEQYF. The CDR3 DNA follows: TGTGCCAGCAGCCCCCGAAGCGGGTACTCCTACGAGCAGTACTTC. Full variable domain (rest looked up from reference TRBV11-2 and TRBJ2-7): EAGVAQSPRYKIIEKRQSVAFWCNPISGHATLYWYQQILGQGPKLLIQFQNNGVVDDSQLPKDRFSAERLKGVDSTLKIQPAKLEDSAVYLCASSPRSGYSYEQYFGPGTRLTVT.

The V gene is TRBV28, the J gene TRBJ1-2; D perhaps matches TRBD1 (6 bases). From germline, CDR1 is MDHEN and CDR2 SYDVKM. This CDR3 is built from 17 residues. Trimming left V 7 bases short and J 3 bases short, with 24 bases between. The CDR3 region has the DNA TGTGCCAGCAACCCAGGGGTAGGAGTCGGAGGTGACTATGGCTACACCTTC. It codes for CASNPGVGVGGDYGYTF.

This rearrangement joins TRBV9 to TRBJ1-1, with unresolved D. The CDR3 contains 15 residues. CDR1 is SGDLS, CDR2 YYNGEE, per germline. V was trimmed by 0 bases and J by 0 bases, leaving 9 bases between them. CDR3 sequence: CASSVVTWMNTEAFF. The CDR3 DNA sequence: TGTGCCAGCAGCGTAGTGACATGGATGAACACTGAAGCTTTCTTT.

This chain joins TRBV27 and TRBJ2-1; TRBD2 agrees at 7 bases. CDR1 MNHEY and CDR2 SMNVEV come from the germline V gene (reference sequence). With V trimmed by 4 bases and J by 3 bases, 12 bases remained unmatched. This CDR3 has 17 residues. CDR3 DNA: TGTGCCAGCAGTTCATTTTGGCGGGAGAACGACTACAATGAGCAGTTCTTC. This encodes CASSSFWRENDYNEQFF.